This is a list of T cell receptor beta chains from one sample in a study of blood T cells in healthy people across ages. TCRdb itself ran the 5' RACE reads through MiXCR, one entry per CDR3 protein. The profile shows about 780,000 distinct CDR3 sequences, about half of them singletons. Sequenced sample: blood. The receptors come from an older man in good health. The CDR3 runs from the conserved cysteine through the conserved F or W. Each record gives: D gene, clone size, J gene, CDR3 length, V gene, CDR3 protein, CDR3 DNA. A D gene is named only where the DNA matches it firmly. Size values are once, few and many counts, or a class for expanded clones, and some rows have none.

.	.	TRBJ2-1	16	TRBV7-2	CASSRQGQSSYNEQFF	TGTGCCAGCAGCCGACAAGGACAGAGCTCCTACAATGAGCAGTTCTTC
.	.	TRBJ2-5	16	TRBV4-2	CASSPRGGTGEETQYF	TGTGCCAGCAGCCCCCGGGGGGGTACAGGGGAAGAGACCCAGTACTTC
.	.	TRBJ1-5	18	TRBV4-1	CASSQEGVGRGSNQPQHF	TGCGCCAGCAGCCAAGAGGGGGTAGGGCGGGGGAGCAATCAGCCCCAGCATTTT
.	.	TRBJ2-1	14	TRBV7-8	CASSLTRPGGGQFF	TGTGCCAGCAGCTTAACCAGGCCTGGTGGTGGGCAGTTCTTC
TRBD2	.	TRBJ2-1	17	TRBV27	CASSARLAGGPLREQFF	TGTGCCAGCAGTGCCCGACTAGCGGGAGGGCCATTGCGTGAGCAGTTCTTC
TRBD2	.	TRBJ2-6	16	TRBV27	CASTRHLAGVTNVLTF	TGTGCCAGCACCCGCCATCTAGCGGGGGTGACCAACGTCCTGACTTTC
.	.	TRBJ1-6	14	TRBV4-3	CASSQDRAREPPHF	TGCGCCAGCAGCCAAGACCGGGCCCGGGAACCCCCCCACTTT
.	.	TRBJ2-1	15	TRBV27	CASSLVGNPYNEQFF	TGTGCCAGCAGTTTAGTGGGAAACCCTTACAATGAGCAGTTCTTC
TRBD1	.	TRBJ2-7	14	TRBV6-1	CASSEKTGGREQYF	TGTGCCAGCAGTGAAAAAACAGGGGGCCGGGAGCAGTACTTC
TRBD2	many	TRBJ2-3	14	TRBV20-1	CSARVRGGGDTQYF	TGCAGTGCTAGAGTTCGCGGGGGAGGAGATACGCAGTATTTT
.	once	TRBJ1-3	15	TRBV7-2	CASSFEEGPGNAIYF	TGTGCCAGCAGCTTCGAGGAGGGACCCGGAAACGCCATATATTTT
.	.	TRBJ2-1	11	TRBV12-3/TRBV12-4	CASSEALKQFF	TGTGCCAGCAGCGAGGCGCTGAAGCAGTTCTTC
.	.	TRBJ2-5	15	TRBV24-1	CATSDSRQSVETQYF	TGTGCCACCAGTGATTCCAGACAGTCGGTGGAGACCCAGTACTTC